This is a list of T cell receptor beta chains from one sample in a study of T-cell memory formation after mild COVID-19. A single record per CDR3 protein comes from TCRdb applying MiXCR to the 5' RACE reads. Of 300,000 to 350,000 distinct CDR3 sequences detected, approximately 15% appear once; the ten largest clones hold roughly a fifth. The source material was PBMCs or a T cell subset sorted from them (not recorded which). The receptors were sampled from a young man who had mild COVID-19 (a few samples of this study predate the infection). Cell type and time point are not known. Each CDR3 is given with its conserved first and last residue. A D gene is named only where the DNA matches it firmly. For some rows the clone size is stated as once, few or many, or as a class when expanded; others skip it.

clone_size: few; d_call: TRBD2; j_call: TRBJ2-3; v_call: TRBV5-1; cdr3_aa: CASSGTSGGAPPDTQYF; cdr3_nt: TGCGCCAGCAGCGGGACTAGCGGGGGGGCCCCGCCAGATACGCAGTATTTT
clone_size: -; d_call: -; j_call: TRBJ2-5; v_call: TRBV6-1; cdr3_aa: CASSDPGQQETQYF; cdr3_nt: TGTGCCAGCAGTGACCCGGGGCAGCAAGAGACCCAGTACTTC
clone_size: -; d_call: -; j_call: TRBJ2-7; v_call: TRBV7-9; cdr3_aa: CASSNVDRSYEQYF; cdr3_nt: TGTGCCAGCAGCAATGTTGACAGATCTTACGAGCAGTACTTC
clone_size: few; d_call: -; j_call: TRBJ1-1; v_call: TRBV9; cdr3_aa: CASNQGGPGTEAFF; cdr3_nt: TGTGCCAGCAATCAAGGGGGACCTGGCACTGAAGCTTTCTTT
clone_size: -; d_call: -; j_call: TRBJ2-1; v_call: TRBV30; cdr3_aa: CAWNWDGPYNEQFF; cdr3_nt: TGTGCCTGGAATTGGGACGGGCCCTACAATGAGCAGTTCTTC
clone_size: -; d_call: -; j_call: TRBJ2-3; v_call: TRBV12-3/TRBV12-4; cdr3_aa: CASTRTETDTQYF; cdr3_nt: TGTGCCAGCACCCGGACAGAGACAGATACGCAGTATTTT
clone_size: few; d_call: TRBD1; j_call: TRBJ2-7; v_call: TRBV9; cdr3_aa: CASSALPGQTAYEQYF; cdr3_nt: TGTGCCAGCAGCGCCTTACCGGGACAGACAGCCTACGAGCAGTACTTC
clone_size: few; d_call: -; j_call: TRBJ1-1; v_call: TRBV29-1; cdr3_aa: CSGLGGQNTEAFF; cdr3_nt: TGCAGCGGCCTCGGGGGTCAAAACACTGAAGCTTTCTTT
clone_size: -; d_call: TRBD1; j_call: TRBJ2-7; v_call: TRBV7-8; cdr3_aa: CASSLVGQGIEQYF; cdr3_nt: TGTGCCAGCAGCTTAGTCGGACAGGGCATCGAGCAGTACTTC
clone_size: once; d_call: TRBD1; j_call: TRBJ2-5; v_call: TRBV5-1; cdr3_aa: CASSKGQGNQETQYF; cdr3_nt: TGCGCCAGCAGCAAGGGACAGGGGAACCAAGAGACCCAGTACTTC
clone_size: few; d_call: -; j_call: TRBJ2-3; v_call: TRBV20-1; cdr3_aa: CSARDPRGGFSSDTQYF; cdr3_nt: TGCAGTGCTAGAGATCCCCGCGGGGGCTTCTCTTCAGATACGCAGTATTTT
clone_size: -; d_call: -; j_call: TRBJ1-5; v_call: TRBV12-3/TRBV12-4; cdr3_aa: CASSSWSNQPQHF; cdr3_nt: TGTGCCAGCAGTTCTTGGAGCAATCAGCCCCAGCATTTT
clone_size: few; d_call: TRBD1; j_call: TRBJ2-7; v_call: TRBV9; cdr3_aa: CASSAGQGASYEQYF; cdr3_nt: TGTGCCAGCAGCGCCGGACAGGGGGCCTCCTACGAGCAGTACTTC
clone_size: -; d_call: TRBD1; j_call: TRBJ2-2; v_call: TRBV6-6; cdr3_aa: CASSPTGVNTGELFF; cdr3_nt: TGTGCCAGCAGCCCGACAGGGGTAAACACCGGGGAGCTGTTTTTT
clone_size: -; d_call: -; j_call: TRBJ2-3; v_call: TRBV7-3; cdr3_aa: CASSLMATTDTQYF; cdr3_nt: TGTGCCAGCAGCTTAATGGCTACTACAGATACGCAGTATTTT
clone_size: many; d_call: TRBD2; j_call: TRBJ2-3; v_call: TRBV5-1; cdr3_aa: CASSFSGADTQYF; cdr3_nt: TGCGCCAGCAGCTTTAGCGGGGCAGATACGCAGTATTTT
clone_size: -; d_call: -; j_call: TRBJ1-1; v_call: TRBV5-1; cdr3_aa: CASSLAVDGNTEAFF; cdr3_nt: TGCGCCAGCAGCTTGGCGGTGGATGGGAACACTGAAGCTTTCTTT
clone_size: -; d_call: -; j_call: TRBJ2-7; v_call: TRBV20-1; cdr3_aa: CSVLSEDGAFYEQYF; cdr3_nt: TGCAGTGTCCTCTCAGAGGACGGTGCGTTCTACGAGCAGTACTTC
clone_size: many; d_call: -; j_call: TRBJ1-2; v_call: TRBV7-2; cdr3_aa: CASSHSNYGYTF; cdr3_nt: TGTGCCAGCAGCCATTCGAACTATGGCTACACCTTC
clone_size: -; d_call: -; j_call: TRBJ2-7; v_call: TRBV5-1; cdr3_aa: CASSPVGLSYEQYF; cdr3_nt: TGCGCCAGCAGCCCGGTGGGGCTCTCCTACGAGCAGTACTTC
clone_size: -; d_call: TRBD1; j_call: TRBJ1-6; v_call: TRBV4-3; cdr3_aa: CASSHYGQGNSPLHF; cdr3_nt: TGCGCCAGCAGCCATTACGGACAGGGGAATTCACCCCTCCACTTT
clone_size: -; d_call: -; j_call: TRBJ2-7; v_call: TRBV10-3; cdr3_aa: CAISDSPRRYEQYF; cdr3_nt: TGTGCCATCAGTGATTCCCCGAGAAGGTACGAGCAGTACTTC
clone_size: few; d_call: TRBD1; j_call: TRBJ2-3; v_call: TRBV7-9; cdr3_aa: CASSYRQGAADTQYF; cdr3_nt: TGTGCCAGCAGCTATCGACAGGGGGCTGCAGATACGCAGTATTTT
clone_size: few; d_call: -; j_call: TRBJ2-3; v_call: TRBV20-1; cdr3_aa: CSASYSAGRAQYF; cdr3_nt: TGCAGTGCCTCCTATTCGGCGGGCAGGGCGCAGTATTTT
clone_size: -; d_call: -; j_call: TRBJ1-1; v_call: TRBV18; cdr3_aa: CASSPAIGDANTEAFF; cdr3_nt: TGTGCCAGCTCACCCGCAATAGGGGATGCGAACACTGAAGCTTTCTTT
clone_size: -; d_call: -; j_call: TRBJ2-3; v_call: TRBV20-1; cdr3_aa: CSAAVGVGGGARIGTDTQYF; cdr3_nt: TGCAGTGCCGCCGTTGGAGTCGGTGGGGGGGCCAGAATTGGCACAGATACGCAGTATTTT
clone_size: -; d_call: TRBD1; j_call: TRBJ2-2; v_call: TRBV15; cdr3_aa: CATSNGQVTGELFF; cdr3_nt: TGTGCCACCAGCAACGGACAGGTCACCGGGGAGCTGTTTTTT
clone_size: few; d_call: -; j_call: TRBJ2-3; v_call: TRBV18; cdr3_aa: CASSPGLLGTDTQYF; cdr3_nt: TGTGCCAGCTCACCGGGACTCCTAGGCACAGATACGCAGTATTTT
clone_size: -; d_call: -; j_call: TRBJ2-5; v_call: TRBV12-3/TRBV12-4; cdr3_aa: CASRLGPPQETQYF; cdr3_nt: TGTGCCAGCAGATTGGGGCCTCCGCAAGAGACCCAGTACTTC
clone_size: few; d_call: -; j_call: TRBJ2-5; v_call: TRBV5-5; cdr3_aa: CASSLRGGERETQYF; cdr3_nt: TGTGCCAGCAGCTTGCGAGGAGGGGAAAGGGAGACCCAGTACTTC
clone_size: -; d_call: TRBD2; j_call: TRBJ2-3; v_call: TRBV10-3; cdr3_aa: CAISPAGVRSTDTQYF; cdr3_nt: TGTGCCATCTCCCCGGCGGGGGTCAGAAGCACAGATACGCAGTATTTT
clone_size: few; d_call: TRBD2; j_call: TRBJ2-2; v_call: TRBV12-3/TRBV12-4; cdr3_aa: CASSPGLAGQGGELFF; cdr3_nt: TGTGCCAGCAGCCCCGGACTAGCGGGCCAGGGCGGGGAGCTGTTTTTT
clone_size: few; d_call: -; j_call: TRBJ2-3; v_call: TRBV28; cdr3_aa: CASSLLGRADTQYF; cdr3_nt: TGTGCCAGCAGTTTACTGGGACGGGCAGATACGCAGTATTTT
clone_size: -; d_call: -; j_call: TRBJ2-7; v_call: TRBV7-3; cdr3_aa: CASSPGGEYEQYF; cdr3_nt: TGTGCCAGCAGCCCCGGCGGGGAGTACGAGCAGTACTTC
clone_size: -; d_call: -; j_call: TRBJ2-7; v_call: TRBV25-1; cdr3_aa: CASSSHGYEQYF; cdr3_nt: TGTGCCAGCAGTTCCCACGGTTACGAGCAGTACTTC
clone_size: few; d_call: -; j_call: TRBJ1-4; v_call: TRBV2; cdr3_aa: CASSARALVNEKLFF; cdr3_nt: TGTGCCAGCAGTGCCAGAGCTCTGGTTAATGAAAAACTGTTTTTT
clone_size: -; d_call: -; j_call: TRBJ1-1; v_call: TRBV19; cdr3_aa: CASSIRPQMNTEAFF; cdr3_nt: TGTGCCAGTAGTATTCGACCGCAGATGAACACTGAAGCTTTCTTT
clone_size: few; d_call: TRBD1; j_call: TRBJ1-6; v_call: TRBV18; cdr3_aa: CASSRGQPNSPLHF; cdr3_nt: TGTGCCAGCTCCCGGGGACAGCCAAATTCACCCCTCCACTTT
clone_size: few; d_call: -; j_call: TRBJ1-4; v_call: TRBV20-1; cdr3_aa: CSARAGYNEKLFF; cdr3_nt: TGCAGTGCTAGGGCCGGGTATAATGAAAAACTGTTTTTT
clone_size: -; d_call: -; j_call: TRBJ1-3; v_call: TRBV12-3/TRBV12-4; cdr3_aa: CASIPGPLSGNTIYF; cdr3_nt: TGTGCCAGCATCCCGGGTCCGCTCTCTGGAAACACCATATATTTT
clone_size: -; d_call: -; j_call: TRBJ2-2; v_call: TRBV30; cdr3_aa: CAWNRDNTGELFF; cdr3_nt: TGTGCCTGGAACAGGGACAACACCGGGGAGCTGTTTTTT
clone_size: -; d_call: -; j_call: TRBJ1-4; v_call: TRBV7-9; cdr3_aa: CASSLTRSITNEKLFF; cdr3_nt: TGTGCCAGCAGCTTGACCAGGTCGATAACTAATGAAAAACTGTTTTTT
clone_size: few; d_call: TRBD1; j_call: TRBJ2-7; v_call: TRBV5-6; cdr3_aa: CASSRPGAGGHEQYF; cdr3_nt: TGTGCCAGCAGCCGGCCGGGCGCAGGGGGCCACGAGCAGTACTTC
clone_size: -; d_call: -; j_call: TRBJ2-3; v_call: TRBV7-9; cdr3_aa: CASSFMSGVPTDTQYF; cdr3_nt: TGTGCCAGCAGCTTTATGTCGGGGGTACCCACAGATACGCAGTATTTT
clone_size: -; d_call: -; j_call: TRBJ1-2; v_call: TRBV20-1; cdr3_aa: CSATTRPQGSGYTF; cdr3_nt: TGCAGTGCTACTACAAGACCTCAGGGGAGTGGCTACACCTTC
clone_size: few; d_call: TRBD2; j_call: TRBJ2-2; v_call: TRBV11-2; cdr3_aa: CASSLNSGGAELFF; cdr3_nt: TGTGCCAGCAGCTTAAATAGCGGGGGGGCTGAGCTGTTTTTT
clone_size: few; d_call: -; j_call: TRBJ1-5; v_call: TRBV29-1; cdr3_aa: CSVGTSSKGDQPQHF; cdr3_nt: TGCAGCGTTGGCACTTCGTCGAAGGGGGACCAGCCCCAGCATTTT